The clone carrying this T cell receptor (beta chain) was counted at least ten times. Its antigen is as yet unknown. These data are taken from a study of molecular identifiers for immune sequencing clone quantification. Study at large: Replicate experiments divided RNA from approximately 22,000 or 94,000 naive CD8 cells into five parts and sequenced four. Study findings and constraints: Identical TCR molecules sharing a barcode could underestimate highly expanded clone sizes.

There are 15 residues in the CDR3. TCRdb analysed the PCR reads with MiXCR anew, one entry per CDR3 protein. The sample lists 460,000 or so distinct CDR3 sequences; about 22% were seen once. Sequencing was done on a sample of naive CD8+ T cells from blood, with Jurkat cell RNA spiked in. Stated subset: FACS-sorted CD8+CD4-CCR7+CD45RA+ naive T cells. This clonotype originated in a human donor in good health. Some libraries in this study had Jurkat cell RNA spiked in. This chain connects TRBV3-2 to TRBJ1-1. TRBV3-2 represents a pseudogene. CDR3 coding DNA: TGTGCCAGCAGCCCAAAGGAGGTTCCGAACACTGAAGCTTTCTTT. This sequence encodes CASSPKEVPNTEAFF.